This entry concerns a single TCR beta chain. Antigen specificity is unknown. Only in-frame clones appear in the TCRdb table, and some are missing; sequencing was by immunoSEQ multiplex PCR. Of about half a million clones listed, roughly 85% were seen once; the top ten hold approximately 12%. The CDR3 runs to 13 residues. Germline-derived CDR1 and CDR2 are MNHNS and SASEGT. The V end was cut by 7 bases, the J end by 4 bases, with 12 bases between. This entry is derived from a study of shared clonotypes between healthy human individuals. Overall study findings and caveats: Sampling covered nothing but blood. Tissue TCR repertoires likely differ from those found in blood.

Sequencing was done on a sample of PBMCs. This TCR derives from a middle-aged woman in good health. Some clones in this sample may be carry-over from other donors' samples. The rearrangement joins TRBV6-1 to TRBJ2-3; possibly TRBD1 for D (6 bases). The CDR3 region is CASKSTGSDTQYF. The CDR3 DNA reads as TGTGCCAGCAAAAGTACAGGGTCAGATACGCAGTATTTT.